The source of this T cell receptor (beta chain) is a study of OX40 agonist ivuxolimab in advanced cancers. Trimming cost V 9 bases and J 3 bases; bases outside gene matches: 12. From germline, CDR1 is MNHNY and CDR2 SVGAGI (reference sequence). The CDR3 is made up of 15 amino acids. Only in-frame clones appear in the TCRdb table, and some are missing; sequencing was by immunoSEQ multiplex PCR. Counted here are around 100,000 clones, approximately 91% occurring once; the ten biggest clones make up about 0.15%. This chain connects TRBV6-6 to TRBJ1-2; 8 nucleotides match TRBD1. The origin of this receptor is an adult with an advanced solid tumor such as melanoma, head and neck, liver or kidney cancer. Source: CD4+ or CD8+ T cells sorted from blood, taken in a trial of the OX40 agonist ivuxolimab. The CDR3 region is CASRPQGARDYGYTF. CDR3 coding DNA: TGTGCCAGTAGACCTCAGGGGGCGCGGGACTATGGCTACACCTTC.